This TCR beta chain appears in the sequencing data of a study of shared clonotypes between healthy human individuals. The length of the CDR3 is 15 residues. Germline lookup yields CDR1 SGHTA and CDR2 FQGNSA. V lost 1 base and J 1 base, leaving 9 bases between the germline ends. Repertoires were generated with immunoSEQ multiplex PCR, while TCRdb's copy carries only in-frame clones and drops some. Of around 350,000 clones detected, roughly 70% appear once; the ten largest clones hold about 10%. The TCR sequence derives from a man aged 30 to 45 in good health. What was sequenced was memory CD4+ T cells sorted from blood. Subset specified: CD45RA-negative fraction. The J gene is TRBJ2-3, the V gene TRBV7-2; TRBD2 is a possible D gene (6 bases). CDR3 residues: CASSLVGGGTDTQYF. CDR3 coding DNA: TGTGCCAGCAGCTTAGTGGGAGGTGGCACAGATACGCAGTATTTT. The entire variable domain, with the rest obtained from reference TRBV7-2 and TRBJ2-3, is as follows: GAGVSQSPSNKVTEKGKDVELRCDPISGHTALYWYRQSLGQGLEFLIYFQGNSAPDKSGLPSDRFSAERTGGSVSTLTIQRTQQEDSAVYLCASSLVGGGTDTQYFGPGTRLTVL.